The 7 T cell receptor beta chains given below trace back to one sample, sequenced in a study of cytomegalovirus exposure and HLA in healthy donors. PCR employed 60 Vbeta and 13 Jbeta primers. Sequencing used immunoSEQ multiplex PCR; TCRdb keeps in-frame clones, though not all of them. Among roughly 140,000 clones listed, 80% were seen once. The sequenced material came from PBMCs. The receptors originated from a male donor in good health and CMV-seronegative.

The CDR3 bases are TGTGCCAGCAGCCCGAGGAGGCTAGCGGGGAGGGTTAAAGAGACCCAGTACTTC. This translates into CASSPRRLAGRVKETQYF. J is TRBJ2-5 and V is TRBV7-2, with 9 positions matching TRBD2. V shed 5 bases and J 3 bases; nucleotides not matched to a gene: 16. Germline lookup yields CDR1 SGHTA and CDR2 FQGNSA. The CDR3 is 18 amino acids. Full variable domain (outside the CDR3, taken from reference TRBV7-2 and TRBJ2-5): GAGVSQSPSNKVTEKGKDVELRCDPISGHTALYWYRQSLGQGLEFLIYFQGNSAPDKSGLPSDRFSAERTGGSVSTLTIQRTQQEDSAVYLCASSPRRLAGRVKETQYFGPGTRLLVL.

The chain is built from TRBV6-5 and TRBJ1-2, with 9 bases matching TRBD1. Germline CDR1 reads MNHEY; CDR2 reads SVGAGI. J lost 4 bases, V lost 6 bases, and 6 bases had no gene match. CDR3 length: 14 residues. Here the CDR3 DNA reads TGTGCCAGCAGGATCGGGACAGGGATCTATGGCTACACCTTC. Its protein is CASRIGTGIYGYTF.

V and J are TRBV21-1 and TRBJ1-4. TRBV21-1 corresponds to a pseudogene. This CDR3 spans 16 amino acids. CDR3 DNA: TGTGCCAGCAGCGTGGGAGGGTCCTCGGTTAATGAAAAACTGTTTTTT. The encoded protein is CASSVGGSSVNEKLFF.

This clone appeared once. V is TRBV6-5 and J is TRBJ1-5; TRBD1 matches 10 bases. The CDR3 is made up of 15 amino acids. Trimming cost V 0 bases and J 4 bases; bases outside gene matches: 0. Germline V gene sequence: CDR1 MNHEY, CDR2 SVGAGI. The CDR3 bases are TGTGCCAGCAGTTACTCGGGACAGGGGAATCAGCCCCAGCATTTT. Protein: CASSYSGQGNQPQHF.

The chain recombines TRBV4-3 with TRBJ1-2; TRBD1 agrees at 8 bases. This CDR3 has 16 residues. The V gene's germline CDR1 is LGHNA and CDR2 YSLEER. Unmatched junction bases numbered 9, after V lost 4 bases and J lost 2 bases. CDR3 protein: CASSLDREGSNYGYTF. Here the CDR3 DNA reads TGCGCCAGCAGCCTGGACAGGGAGGGGTCCAACTATGGCTACACCTTC.

The chain links TRBV6-5 to TRBJ2-7; 7 nucleotides align to TRBD1. The CDR3 extends over 13 amino acids. Germline CDR1 and CDR2: MNHEY and SVGAGI. V was clipped by 6 bases and J by 5 bases; unmatched bases: 7. CDR3 bases: TGTGCCAGCAGCCTGGGACAGACAAACGAGCAGTACTTC. Translated: CASSLGQTNEQYF.

The chain combines TRBV5-1 with TRBJ2-5; 11 nucleotides agree with TRBD2. This CDR3 is built from 15 residues. Germline V gene data show CDR1 as SGHRS and CDR2 as YFSETQ. V lost 5 bases, J lost 3 bases, and 6 bases stayed unmatched. CDR3: CASSPGTSGEETQYF. Written as DNA, the CDR3 is TGCGCCAGCAGTCCCGGGACTAGCGGTGAAGAGACCCAGTACTTC.